These T cell receptor beta chains were read from a single sample in a study of T cell responses to AZD1222 COVID-19 vaccine. Some clones are missing from TCRdb's copy, which holds only in-frame ones; the method was immunoSEQ multiplex PCR. The profile shows more than 95,000 clones, roughly 93% of them singletons. The source material was peripheral blood, sampled on day 0 of AZD1222 vaccination. Source of these receptors: an adult in good health. CDR3s include the opening cysteine and the closing phenylalanine or tryptophan. Each record gives: CDR3 protein, V gene.

CDR3 protein: CSASPTDGNQPQHF
V gene: TRBV20-1

CDR3 protein: CASSSTLGGETQYF
V gene: TRBV5-1

CDR3 protein: CAISDPGTEEKLFF
V gene: TRBV10-3

CDR3 protein: CASSSGTSSSYEQYF
V gene: TRBV5-4

CDR3 protein: CASSWGRDEQYF
V gene: TRBV7-2

CDR3 protein: CASRIGRTNTEAFF
V gene: TRBV19

CDR3 protein: CASSIVAGGPTDTQYF
V gene: TRBV19

CDR3 protein: CARSGRQGSTDTQYF
V gene: TRBV7-5

CDR3 protein: CAIRPGGGTEAFF
V gene: TRBV7-2

CDR3 protein: CAWSIQGNYGYTF
V gene: TRBV30

CDR3 protein: CASSLDTTGGYTF
V gene: TRBV7-9

CDR3 protein: CASSFSRSPTDTQYF
V gene: TRBV7-7

CDR3 protein: CASSFESYEQYF
V gene: TRBV5-4

CDR3 protein: CATSDVQGRHGYTF
V gene: TRBV24-1

CDR3 protein: CAWSSGLSGKLFF
V gene: TRBV30

CDR3 protein: CAINQGSHYGYTF
V gene: TRBV10-3

CDR3 protein: CASVDSMNTEAFF
V gene: TRBV2

CDR3 protein: CASRDSVAFSYGYTF
V gene: TRBV5-1

CDR3 protein: CAISELPGGDGYTF
V gene: TRBV10-3

CDR3 protein: CASSEGGGGYNEQFF
V gene: TRBV6-1

CDR3 protein: CATGGQGGLGYTF
V gene: TRBV24-1

CDR3 protein: CASRSPPGSDGNEKLFF
V gene: TRBV7-9

CDR3 protein: CASSLSKTGDEQFF
V gene: TRBV5-4

CDR3 protein: CASSELGSRSHNEQFF
V gene: TRBV6-1

CDR3 protein: CASSPPRPHQETQYF
V gene: TRBV18

CDR3 protein: CASSIGPASEKLFF
V gene: TRBV19

CDR3 protein: CASGTSFYNSPLHF
V gene: TRBV19

CDR3 protein: CASSAAGGTDTQYF
V gene: TRBV7-9

CDR3 protein: CASSRGRTDLSGANVLTF
V gene: TRBV7-9

CDR3 protein: CASRLQIQETQYF
V gene: TRBV12-3/TRBV12-4

CDR3 protein: CASSQGPAFTDTQYF
V gene: TRBV14

CDR3 protein: CASSQERGTALNTIYF
V gene: TRBV4-2

CDR3 protein: CASSPRSAVQETQYF
V gene: TRBV18

CDR3 protein: CASSILAGTGELFF
V gene: TRBV9

CDR3 protein: CASRGVGVPEAFF
V gene: TRBV5-1

CDR3 protein: CASSFQGARYGYTF
V gene: TRBV27

CDR3 protein: CASSSGVSGWISPLHF
V gene: TRBV7-9

CDR3 protein: CSIRTGGVYEQYF
V gene: TRBV29-1

CDR3 protein: CASSLVREQQFF
V gene: TRBV5-5

CDR3 protein: CASSYSLAGFQETQYF
V gene: TRBV6-5

CDR3 protein: CASKEAYREYEQYF
V gene: TRBV5-6

CDR3 protein: CASSPGGGEKLFF
V gene: TRBV12-3/TRBV12-4

CDR3 protein: CASSQRRAGVAGELFF
V gene: TRBV3-1/TRBV3-2

CDR3 protein: CSVEGEGNQPQHF
V gene: TRBV29-1

CDR3 protein: CATGGQGAGETQYF
V gene: TRBV2

CDR3 protein: CASSYSGGRAREQYF
V gene: TRBV6-6

CDR3 protein: CASSLDRGSALHF
V gene: TRBV5-1